The clone carrying this TCR beta chain was picked up a small number of times. The CDR3 has 14 amino acids. V lost 4 bases to trimming and J lost 2 bases, with 11 bases between them. Germline loops: CDR1 LGHNA, CDR2 YNFKEQ. TCRdb re-derived calls from the 5' RACE reads in MiXCR, one entry per CDR3 protein. The profile covers about 350,000 distinct CDR3 sequences, with roughly 15% appearing a single time and 22% taken by the ten largest. These data originate in a study of T-cell memory formation after mild COVID-19. This receptor was identified in a man aged 18 to 30 who had mild COVID-19 (a few samples of this study predate the infection). Cell type and time point are not known. Sequencing was carried out using PBMCs or a T cell subset sorted from them (not recorded which). V usage is TRBV4-2 and J usage is TRBJ2-5, with no clear D. The CDR3 protein is CASSPDWAQETQYF. The CDR3 DNA reads as TGTGCCAGCAGCCCCGACTGGGCACAAGAGACCCAGTACTTC.